This entry lists 17 T cell receptor beta chains sequenced from one sample in a study of blood T cell repertoires in COVID-19. The data were produced by immunoSEQ multiplex PCR, yet TCRdb's version contains in-frame clones alone and is incomplete. The data hold approximately 74,000 clones, with approximately 78% observed a single time. The source material was peripheral blood. The source is an elderly woman with active or convalescent COVID-19.

This sequence joins TRBV4-1 and TRBJ1-3; no clear D gene. This CDR3 region has 16 residues. The germline gives CDR1 MGHRA, CDR2 YSYEKL. Trimming took off 1 base at V and 0 bases at J, with 10 bases between the two ends. CDR3 in DNA: TGCGCCAGCAGCCAAGGTCCAGTTCTCTCTGGAAACACCATATATTTT. This translates into CASSQGPVLSGNTIYF.

CDR3 residues: CASTITSGISAYEQYF. The CDR3 DNA is TGTGCCAGCACCATCACTAGCGGGATATCGGCCTACGAGCAGTACTTC. This chain connects TRBV5-6 to TRBJ2-7; TRBD2 agrees at 10 bases. The CDR3 consists of 16 residues. The germline V gene encodes CDR1 SGHDT and CDR2 YYEEEE. The V and J ends lost 6 bases and 2 bases, in that order; junction bases with no gene match: 11.

The chain links TRBV18 to TRBJ2-7, with a weak D call TRBD1 (6 bases). Trimming took off 0 bases at V and 5 bases at J, with 23 bases between the two ends. The CDR3 loop spans 18 amino acids. Germline V gene sequence: CDR1 KGHSH, CDR2 LQKENI. The CDR3 DNA sequence: TGTGCCAGCTCACCACCGTTAGACAGGCTCGTTAAACGGGACGAGCAGTACTTC. Its translation: CASSPPLDRLVKRDEQYF.

The CDR3 loop is CASSSAWGRERHEQYF. The CDR3, as DNA: TGTGCCAGCAGTTCCGCCTGGGGGAGGGAACGACACGAGCAGTACTTC. The V gene is TRBV11-2, the J gene TRBJ2-7, with 7 bases identical to TRBD2. Losses at the gene ends were 6 bases for V and 5 bases for J; bases not matched to a gene: 16. Germline CDR1 and CDR2: SGHAT and FQNNGV. The CDR3 runs 16 residues.

V gene TRBV30 combines with J gene TRBJ1-5; 8 bases agree with TRBD1. Per the germline V gene, CDR1 is GTSNPN and CDR2 is SVGIG (reference sequence). V shed 2 bases and J 9 bases; nucleotides not matched to a gene: 18. There are 17 residues in the CDR3. In DNA, the CDR3 is TGTGCCTGGAGTCCACTCACCCGGACAGGGCTATTATCGCCCCAGCATTTT. It yields the protein CAWSPLTRTGLLSPQHF.

The V call is TRBV28, the J call TRBJ2-7; 9 bases align to TRBD1. J was trimmed by 4 bases and V by 8 bases; bases with no gene match: 6. The CDR3 runs 13 residues. Germline V CDR1 and CDR2: MDHEN, SYDVKM. The CDR3 reads CASLRDRAYEQYF. In DNA form, the CDR3 reads TGTGCCAGCCTTCGGGACAGGGCGTACGAGCAGTACTTC.

CDR3 residues: CASSIWDSFYGYTF. The CDR3 region has the DNA TGTGCCAGCAGCATCTGGGACAGCTTCTATGGCTACACCTTC. The chain uses TRBV7-9 and TRBJ1-2; TRBD1 matches at 7 bases. The V and J ends lost 5 bases and 4 bases, in that order; junction bases with no gene match: 7. The CDR3 is 14 residues long. Germline assignment: CDR1 SEHNR and CDR2 FQNEAQ (reference sequence).

The chain links TRBV5-8 to TRBJ1-2, with 7 bases identical to TRBD1. This CDR3 is 15 amino acids long. Looked up from germline, CDR1 is SGHTS and CDR2 is YDEGEE. Trimming at V came to 1 base and at J to 5 bases, leaving 8 bases not matched to a gene. The CDR3 spells CASSLTGQANYGYTF. DNA for the CDR3: TGTGCCAGCAGCTTGACTGGACAGGCAAATTATGGCTACACCTTC.

The chain couples TRBV10-3 to TRBJ1-6; 7 nucleotides align to TRBD1. The ends lost 4 bases at V and 9 bases at J; junction bases unmatched: 3. Germline lookup yields CDR1 ENHRY and CDR2 SYGVKD. The CDR3 is made up of 13 amino acids. CDR3: CAISGQGGSPLHF. CDR3 in DNA: TGTGCCATCAGTGGACAGGGTGGTTCACCCCTCCACTTT.

The genes are TRBV6-5 and TRBJ1-1; D is ambiguous. The CDR3 runs to 13 residues. From germline, CDR1 is MNHEY and CDR2 SVGAGI. V was trimmed by 2 bases and J by 4 bases, leaving 8 bases between them. CDR3 residues: CASSYHRSTEAFF. The CDR3 DNA reads as TGTGCCAGCAGTTACCACAGATCCACTGAAGCTTTCTTT.

The chain carries TRBV4-1 and TRBJ2-7, with 7 bases lining up with TRBD1. CDR3 length: 14 residues. CDR1 and CDR2 from the germline V gene are MGHRA and YSYEKL. Germline trimming cut 1 base from V and 2 bases from J; bases unmatched to any gene: 2. CDR3 loop: CASSQVTGAYEQYF. In nucleotides, the CDR3 is TGCGCCAGCAGCCAAGTTACAGGGGCCTACGAGCAGTACTTC.

The rearrangement uses TRBV3-1 (or the pseudogene TRBV3-2) and TRBJ2-3; no clear D. The CDR3 contains 16 residues. V shed 0 bases and J shed 5 bases, with 15 bases lying between them. CDR1 LGHDT and CDR2 YNNKEL come from the germline V gene (reference sequence). The CDR3 sequence: CASSQEFTTSRDTQYF. The CDR3 bases are TGTGCCAGCAGCCAAGAGTTTACTACAAGTAGAGATACGCAGTATTTT.

Only one count was recorded for this clone. This chain connects TRBV18 to TRBJ2-3; D ambiguous. Trimming cost V 0 bases and J 0 bases, with 7 bases left between them. In germline, CDR1 is KGHSH, CDR2 LQKENI. The CDR3 runs to 15 residues. The CDR3 here is CASSPPLRSTDTQYF. The CDR3 DNA follows: TGTGCCAGCTCACCACCACTTAGAAGCACAGATACGCAGTATTTT. Using reference TRBV18 and TRBJ2-3 for the parts outside the CDR3, the full variable domain is NAGVMQNPRHLVRRRGQEARLRCSPMKGHSHVYWYRQLPEEGLKFMVYLQKENIIDESGMPKERFSAEFPKEGPSILRIQQVVRGDSAAYFCASSPPLRSTDTQYFGPGTRLTVL.

The CDR3 bases are TGTGCCAGCAGTTCGCCAGGGGGCGATCTTTCTTATGGCTACACCTTC. Its protein is CASSSPGGDLSYGYTF. This chain uses TRBV28 with TRBJ1-2, with 8 bases fitting TRBD1. Germline CDR1 is MDHEN and CDR2 is SYDVKM. Germline trimming cut 4 bases from V and 5 bases from J; bases unmatched to any gene: 12. The CDR3 loop spans 16 amino acids.

CDR3 nucleotides: TGTGCCAGCAGCCCGGGGGAACGTGGCTACACCTTC. Protein product: CASSPGERGYTF. This rearrangement joins TRBV7-2 to TRBJ1-2; TRBD1 is a possible D gene (5 bases). V lost 5 bases to trimming and J lost 7 bases, with 11 bases between them. This CDR3 has 12 amino acids. Germline values: CDR1 SGHTA, CDR2 FQGNSA.

The V call is TRBV5-6, the J call TRBJ2-7; D perhaps matches TRBD2 (5 bases). Trimming pared 3 bases from V and 5 bases from J, leaving 15 bases between. Germline CDR1 is SGHDT and CDR2 is YYEEEE. The CDR3 is 14 residues long. This CDR3 reads CASSSRHPGDEQYF. The CDR3 DNA reads TGTGCCAGCAGCTCCAGACACCCCGGGGACGAGCAGTACTTC. Using reference TRBV5-6 and TRBJ2-7 for the parts outside the CDR3, the full variable domain is DAGVTQSPTHLIKTRGQQVTLRCSPKSGHDTVSWYQQALGQGPQFIFQYYEEEERQRGNFPDRFSGHQFPNYSSELNVNALLLGDSALYLCASSSRHPGDEQYFGPGTRLTVT.

The chain links TRBV10-3 to TRBJ2-3; no clear D. Germline-derived CDR1 and CDR2 are ENHRY and SYGVKD. The CDR3 extends over 16 amino acids. The germline V and J ends were trimmed by 6 bases and 4 bases, with 20 bases remaining between them. CDR3 in amino acids: CAIRGLDPHGADTQYF. CDR3 sequence (DNA): TGTGCCATCAGGGGCCTTGACCCACACGGTGCAGATACGCAGTATTTT.